This is a list of T cell receptor beta chains from one sample in a study of T cell responses to AZD1222 COVID-19 vaccine. Clones were sequenced by immunoSEQ multiplex PCR, and TCRdb holds only the in-frame ones, with some missing. The table lists about 140,000 clones, 92% of them singletons. Sequencing used peripheral blood, obtained on day 0 of AZD1222 vaccination. These receptors all come from an adult in good health. Both conserved end residues are part of each CDR3. A D gene is named only where the DNA matches it firmly. Clone size is given for some rows only: seen once, a few or many times, or a class if the clone is expanded.

abundance,j_gene,d_gene,v_gene,CDR3aa,CDR3nt
-,TRBJ1-2,TRBD1,TRBV7-9,CASSLGTGINYGYTF,TGTGCCAGCAGCCTTGGGACAGGGATTAACTATGGCTACACCTTC
-,TRBJ2-3,TRBD2,TRBV5-6,CASSFFTSGDTQYF,TGTGCCAGCAGCTTTTTCACTAGCGGGGATACGCAGTATTTT
-,TRBJ2-1,-,TRBV2,CASSEGMRDEQFF,TGTGCCAGCAGTGAAGGCATGCGAGATGAGCAGTTCTTC
-,TRBJ2-7,TRBD1,TRBV19,CASSTAPGQGIYEQYF,TGTGCCAGTAGTACAGCTCCCGGACAGGGGATTTACGAGCAGTACTTC
few,TRBJ1-2,-,TRBV5-8,CASSLFGGYYGYTF,TGTGCCAGCAGCTTGTTCGGCGGGTACTATGGCTACACCTTC
-,TRBJ1-4,-,TRBV27,CASSTGVNEKLFF,TGTGCCAGCAGTACAGGAGTTAATGAAAAACTGTTTTTT
-,TRBJ2-5,-,TRBV28,CASANQGHPALETQYF,TGTGCCAGCGCCAACCAAGGTCATCCGGCGTTGGAGACCCAGTACTTC
once,TRBJ1-4,-,TRBV7-2,CASSPGPTNEKLFF,TGTGCCAGCAGCCCAGGTCCAACTAATGAAAAACTGTTTTTT
-,TRBJ1-6,-,TRBV27,CASSLSPGPLHF,TGTGCCAGCAGTTTATCCCCCGGGCCCCTCCACTTT
-,TRBJ1-6,TRBD1,TRBV28,CASSRDRGGSPLHF,TGTGCCAGCAGTCGGGACAGGGGGGGATCACCCCTCCACTTT
once,TRBJ1-4,TRBD1,TRBV7-8,CASSAQGIDEKLFF,TGTGCCAGCAGCGCACAGGGGATCGATGAAAAACTGTTTTTT
-,TRBJ1-3,-,TRBV7-6,CASSLLSSGNTIYF,TGTGCCAGCAGCTTACTGTCCTCTGGAAACACCATATATTTT
-,TRBJ2-5,-,TRBV7-9,CASSLTQGGTQYF,TGTGCCAGCAGCTTAACCCAAGGGGGGACCCAGTACTTC
-,TRBJ1-2,-,TRBV28,CASSFGTARGYTF,TGTGCCAGCAGCTTTGGGACCGCGAGGGGCTACACCTTC
-,TRBJ2-7,-,TRBV7-2,CASSLSMASYYEQYF,TGTGCCAGCAGCTTATCTATGGCCAGTTACTACGAGCAGTACTTC
-,TRBJ2-7,TRBD1,TRBV10-3,CAITEAPQGVYEQYF,TGTGCCATCACCGAAGCCCCGCAGGGGGTCTACGAGCAGTACTTC
-,TRBJ2-7,TRBD1,TRBV4-2,CASSRDRGNYEQYF,TGTGCCAGCAGCCGGGACAGGGGTAACTACGAGCAGTACTTC
-,TRBJ2-7,-,TRBV6-7,CASSYPSGPYEQYF,TGTGCCAGCAGTTACCCCTCTGGCCCCTACGAGCAGTACTTC
-,TRBJ1-4,-,TRBV5-6,CASSLGWVGEKLFF,TGTGCCAGCAGCTTGGGTTGGGTTGGGGAAAAACTGTTTTTT
-,TRBJ2-2,-,TRBV3-1/TRBV3-2,CASSQGSPTGELFF,TGTGCCAGCAGCCAGGGGTCCCCCACCGGGGAGCTGTTTTTT
-,TRBJ1-6,-,TRBV7-9,CASSSQGSSSYNSPLHF,TGTGCCAGCAGCTCTCAGGGTTCGAGCTCCTATAATTCACCCCTCCACTTT